Given below is one TCR beta chain in context. Antigen specificity is unknown. These data come from a study of T cells after yellow fever vaccination. About the study: It was SMART-Seq v4 Ultra Low Input that prepared the fractions with low cell numbers. Overall study results and limits: Relatively few clonotypes were ones that appeared in both CD4 and CD8 compartments.

MiXCR, run by TCRdb on the 5' RACE reads, gives a single entry per CDR3 protein. The table has about 500,000 distinct CDR3 sequences, about a sixth seen once. The CDR3 spans 21 residues. The germline gives CDR1 SGHAT, CDR2 FQDESV (reference sequence). V dropped 1 base and J dropped 4; count of bases not matched to a gene: 19. Sample: PBMCs, taken about 5 days after the first yellow fever vaccination. This chain connects TRBV11-1 to TRBJ2-6; the match to TRBD2 covers 7 bases. This receptor was obtained from a man aged 18 to 35 who received the YFV17D yellow fever vaccine. The chain's CDR3 is CASSLGVLGGGVAPGANVLTF. CDR3 nucleotide sequence: TGTGCCAGCAGCTTAGGAGTTTTGGGCGGGGGAGTAGCCCCCGGGGCCAACGTCCTGACTTTC.